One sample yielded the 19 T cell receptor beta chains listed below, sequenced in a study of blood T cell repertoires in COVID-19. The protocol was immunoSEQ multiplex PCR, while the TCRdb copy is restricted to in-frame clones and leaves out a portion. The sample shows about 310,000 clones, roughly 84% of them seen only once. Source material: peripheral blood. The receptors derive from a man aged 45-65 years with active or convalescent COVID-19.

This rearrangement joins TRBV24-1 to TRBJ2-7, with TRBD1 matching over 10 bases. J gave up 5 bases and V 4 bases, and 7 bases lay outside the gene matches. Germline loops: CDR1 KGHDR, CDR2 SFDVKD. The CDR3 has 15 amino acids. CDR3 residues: CATSETGTGDNEQYF. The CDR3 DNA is TGTGCCACCAGTGAAACCGGGACAGGGGACAACGAGCAGTACTTC.

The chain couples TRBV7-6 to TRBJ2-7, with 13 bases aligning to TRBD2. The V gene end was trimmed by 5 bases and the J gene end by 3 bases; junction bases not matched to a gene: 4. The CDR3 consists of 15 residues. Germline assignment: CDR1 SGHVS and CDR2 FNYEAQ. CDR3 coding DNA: TGTGCCAGCAGCCTAGGGACTAGCGGGGACTACGAGCAGTACTTC. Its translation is CASSLGTSGDYEQYF.

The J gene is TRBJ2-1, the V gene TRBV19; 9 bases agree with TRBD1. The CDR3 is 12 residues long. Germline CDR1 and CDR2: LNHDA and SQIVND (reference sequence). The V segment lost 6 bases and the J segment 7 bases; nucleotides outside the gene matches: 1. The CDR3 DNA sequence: TGTGCCAGTAGACAGGGGGCGAATGAGCAGTTCTTC. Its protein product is CASRQGANEQFF.

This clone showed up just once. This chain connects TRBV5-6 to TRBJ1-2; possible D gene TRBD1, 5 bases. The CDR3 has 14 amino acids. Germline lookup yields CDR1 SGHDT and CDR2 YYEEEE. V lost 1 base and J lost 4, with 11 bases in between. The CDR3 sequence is CASSLPHGGYGYTF. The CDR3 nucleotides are TGTGCCAGCAGCTTGCCACACGGGGGCTATGGCTACACCTTC.

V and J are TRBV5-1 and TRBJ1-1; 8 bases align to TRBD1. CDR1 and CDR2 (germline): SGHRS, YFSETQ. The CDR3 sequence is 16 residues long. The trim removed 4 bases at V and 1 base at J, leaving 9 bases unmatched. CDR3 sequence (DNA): TGCGCCAGCAGCCCAGACCTCGGACAGGGGAACACTGAAGCTTTCTTT. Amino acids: CASSPDLGQGNTEAFF.

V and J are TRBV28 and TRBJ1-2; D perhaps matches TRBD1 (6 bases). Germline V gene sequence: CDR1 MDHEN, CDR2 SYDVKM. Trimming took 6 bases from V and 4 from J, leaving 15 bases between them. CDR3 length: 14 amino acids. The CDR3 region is CASRGHLQGYGYTF. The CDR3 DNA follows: TGTGCCAGCAGGGGACACCTTCAGGGCTATGGCTACACCTTC.

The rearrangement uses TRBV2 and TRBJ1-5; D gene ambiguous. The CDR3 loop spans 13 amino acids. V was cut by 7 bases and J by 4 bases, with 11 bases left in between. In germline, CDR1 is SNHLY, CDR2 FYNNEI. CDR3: CASKREFNQPQHF. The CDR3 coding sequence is TGTGCCAGCAAAAGGGAGTTTAATCAGCCCCAGCATTTT.

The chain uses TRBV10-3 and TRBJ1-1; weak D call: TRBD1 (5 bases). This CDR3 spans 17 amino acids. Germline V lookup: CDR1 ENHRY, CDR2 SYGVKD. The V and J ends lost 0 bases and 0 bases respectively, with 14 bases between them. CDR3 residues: CAISESTLSRVNTEAFF. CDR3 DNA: TGTGCCATCAGTGAGTCGACTCTTTCCAGGGTGAACACTGAAGCTTTCTTT.

CDR3 in DNA: TGTGCCAGCAGCGTACGGGATTCCCAATGGGGTGAGCAGTTCTTC. This sequence encodes CASSVRDSQWGEQFF. The V gene is TRBV7-3, the J gene TRBJ2-1; D might be TRBD2 (5 bases). V was cut by 5 bases and J by 9 bases, with 20 bases left in between. The CDR3 is 15 amino acids. Per the germline V gene, CDR1 is SGHTA and CDR2 is FQGTGA. The whole variable domain, remainder taken from reference TRBV7-3 and TRBJ2-1, is GAGVSQTPSNKVTEKGKYVELRCDPISGHTALYWYRQSLGQGPEFLIYFQGTGAADDSGLPNDRFFAVRPEGSVSTLKIQRTERGDSAVYLCASSVRDSQWGEQFFGPGTRLTVL.

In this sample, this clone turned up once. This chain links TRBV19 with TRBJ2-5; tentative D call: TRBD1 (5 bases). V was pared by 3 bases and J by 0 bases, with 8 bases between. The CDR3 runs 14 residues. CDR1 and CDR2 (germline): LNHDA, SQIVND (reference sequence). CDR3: CASSMIGDQETQYF. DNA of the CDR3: TGTGCCAGTAGTATGATAGGGGACCAAGAGACCCAGTACTTC.

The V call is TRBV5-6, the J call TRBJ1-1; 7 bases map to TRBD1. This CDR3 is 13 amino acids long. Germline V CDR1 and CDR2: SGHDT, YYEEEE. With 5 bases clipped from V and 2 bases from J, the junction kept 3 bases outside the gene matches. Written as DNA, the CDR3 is TGTGCCAGCAGGCGACAGGGCAACACTGAAGCTTTCTTT. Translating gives CASRRQGNTEAFF. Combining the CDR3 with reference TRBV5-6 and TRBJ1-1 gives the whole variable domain DAGVTQSPTHLIKTRGQQVTLRCSPKSGHDTVSWYQQALGQGPQFIFQYYEEEERQRGNFPDRFSGHQFPNYSSELNVNALLLGDSALYLCASRRQGNTEAFFGQGTRLTVV.

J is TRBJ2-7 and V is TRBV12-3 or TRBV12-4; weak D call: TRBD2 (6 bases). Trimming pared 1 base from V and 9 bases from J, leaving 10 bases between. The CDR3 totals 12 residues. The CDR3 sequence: CASSLGQGGQYF. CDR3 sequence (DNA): TGTGCCAGCAGTTTAGGGCAGGGAGGGCAGTACTTC.

CDR3 sequence reads: CASSQDTGNTIYF. CDR3 DNA: TGCGCCAGCAGCCAGGACACTGGAAACACCATATATTTT. The chain links TRBV5-1 to TRBJ1-3; tentatively, D is TRBD1 (5 bases). Germline V CDR1 and CDR2: SGHRS, YFSETQ. Trimming took off 4 bases at V and 2 bases at J, with 7 bases between the two ends. This CDR3 has 13 residues.

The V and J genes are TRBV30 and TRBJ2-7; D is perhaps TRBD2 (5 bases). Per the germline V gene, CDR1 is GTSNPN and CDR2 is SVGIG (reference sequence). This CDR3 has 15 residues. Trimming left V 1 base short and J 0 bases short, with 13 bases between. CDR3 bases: TGTGCCTGGAGTGAGGGATGGAGGAGCTCCTACGAGCAGTACTTC. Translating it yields CAWSEGWRSSYEQYF.

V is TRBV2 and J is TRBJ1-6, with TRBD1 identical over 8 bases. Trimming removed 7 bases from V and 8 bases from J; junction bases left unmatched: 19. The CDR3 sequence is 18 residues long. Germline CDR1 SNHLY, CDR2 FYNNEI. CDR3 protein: CASTRDRGLQEAHSPLHF. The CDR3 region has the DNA TGTGCCAGCACCCGAGACAGGGGCTTACAAGAGGCGCATTCACCCCTCCACTTT.

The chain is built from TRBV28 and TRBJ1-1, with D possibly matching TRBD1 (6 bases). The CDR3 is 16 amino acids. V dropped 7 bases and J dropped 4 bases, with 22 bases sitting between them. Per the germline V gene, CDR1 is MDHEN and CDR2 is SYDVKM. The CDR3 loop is CASKKKAQGGLTEAFF. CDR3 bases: TGTGCCAGCAAAAAAAAAGCACAGGGAGGGCTCACTGAAGCTTTCTTT.

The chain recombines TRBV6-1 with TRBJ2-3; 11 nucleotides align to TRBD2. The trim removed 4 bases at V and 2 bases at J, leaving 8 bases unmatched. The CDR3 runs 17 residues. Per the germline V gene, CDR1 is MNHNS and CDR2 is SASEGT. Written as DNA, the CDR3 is TGTGCCAGCAGTGGCCGACGACTAGCGGGGATCACAGATACGCAGTATTTT. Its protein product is CASSGRRLAGITDTQYF.

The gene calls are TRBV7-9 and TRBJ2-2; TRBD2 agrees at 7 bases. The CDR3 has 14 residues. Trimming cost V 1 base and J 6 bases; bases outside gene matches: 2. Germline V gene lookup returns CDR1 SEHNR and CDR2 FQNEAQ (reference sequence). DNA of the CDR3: TGTGCCAGCAGCTTAGGGCGGGAGTCCGGGGAGCTGTTTTTT. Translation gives CASSLGRESGELFF.

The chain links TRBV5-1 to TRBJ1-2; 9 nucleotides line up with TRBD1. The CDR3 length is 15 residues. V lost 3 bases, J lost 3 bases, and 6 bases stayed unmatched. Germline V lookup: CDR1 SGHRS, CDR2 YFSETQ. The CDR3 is CASSSRTGVDYGYTF. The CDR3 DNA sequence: TGCGCCAGCAGCTCGAGGACAGGGGTCGACTATGGCTACACCTTC. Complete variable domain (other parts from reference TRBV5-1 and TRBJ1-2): KAGVTQTPRYLIKTRGQQVTLSCSPISGHRSVSWYQQTPGQGLQFLFEYFSETQRNKGNFPGRFSGRQFSNSRSEMNVSTLELGDSALYLCASSSRTGVDYGYTFGSGTRLTVV.